This T cell receptor (beta chain) was retrieved from a study of T cell responses to AZD1222 COVID-19 vaccine. Study-level results: AZD1222 recipients seropositive at baseline numbered only 6 or 7. Spike was spanned by vaccine-associated CD4 TCRs, which were dominant at 160-218 and 743-854. In a largely white British group with more females than males, clonal diversity was possibly underestimated.

Libraries were prepared by immunoSEQ multiplex PCR; TCRdb keeps only in-frame clonotypes and omits some of them. Counted here are more than 95,000 clones, 85% to 90% occurring once; the ten biggest clones make up approximately 9.6%. The CDR3 is made up of 16 amino acids. Notes on this clone: Its antigen is not known.

The TCR comes from an adult in good health. This sequence joins TRBV21-1 and TRBJ2-3; TRBD2, the table's D call, lacks a check against the DNA. TRBV21-1 is flagged as a pseudogene. Specimen: peripheral blood, collected on day 0 of AZD1222 vaccination. The DNA of the CDR3 is TGTGCCAGCAAGGAGACTAGCGGGAGGGATGGAGATACGCAGTATTTT. This sequence encodes CASKETSGRDGDTQYF.